This entry is about one TCR beta chain. Its cognate antigen is unknown. Other DNA sequences within the sample encode an identical CDR3. Using immunoSEQ multiplex PCR, the repertoire was profiled, and TCRdb retains in-frame clones only, with some absent. The sample comprises 70,000 to 100,000 clones, more than 95% of which are singletons, and around 0.03% rests with the top ten. Sequence data were generated for unstimulated naive, memory, effector memory and TEMRA subsets in three donor pairs. V dropped 4 bases and J dropped 4 bases, with 12 bases sitting between them. The germline gives CDR1 SGHRS, CDR2 YFSETQ. CDR3 length equals 15 residues. These data are taken from a study of siplizumab effects on memory and regulatory T cells. Study outcomes and limitations: Alloreactive sequences that could be traced to unstimulated CD4+ memory cells showed a significant reduction under siplizumab.

The TCR sequence derives from a human donor in good health. Source material: naive CD4+ T cells sorted from blood. The V gene is TRBV5-1, the J gene TRBJ2-6; D unresolved. DNA of the CDR3: TGCGCCAGCAGCGACCGTACCGCCGGGGCCAACGTCCTGACTTTC. Translating gives CASSDRTAGANVLTF.